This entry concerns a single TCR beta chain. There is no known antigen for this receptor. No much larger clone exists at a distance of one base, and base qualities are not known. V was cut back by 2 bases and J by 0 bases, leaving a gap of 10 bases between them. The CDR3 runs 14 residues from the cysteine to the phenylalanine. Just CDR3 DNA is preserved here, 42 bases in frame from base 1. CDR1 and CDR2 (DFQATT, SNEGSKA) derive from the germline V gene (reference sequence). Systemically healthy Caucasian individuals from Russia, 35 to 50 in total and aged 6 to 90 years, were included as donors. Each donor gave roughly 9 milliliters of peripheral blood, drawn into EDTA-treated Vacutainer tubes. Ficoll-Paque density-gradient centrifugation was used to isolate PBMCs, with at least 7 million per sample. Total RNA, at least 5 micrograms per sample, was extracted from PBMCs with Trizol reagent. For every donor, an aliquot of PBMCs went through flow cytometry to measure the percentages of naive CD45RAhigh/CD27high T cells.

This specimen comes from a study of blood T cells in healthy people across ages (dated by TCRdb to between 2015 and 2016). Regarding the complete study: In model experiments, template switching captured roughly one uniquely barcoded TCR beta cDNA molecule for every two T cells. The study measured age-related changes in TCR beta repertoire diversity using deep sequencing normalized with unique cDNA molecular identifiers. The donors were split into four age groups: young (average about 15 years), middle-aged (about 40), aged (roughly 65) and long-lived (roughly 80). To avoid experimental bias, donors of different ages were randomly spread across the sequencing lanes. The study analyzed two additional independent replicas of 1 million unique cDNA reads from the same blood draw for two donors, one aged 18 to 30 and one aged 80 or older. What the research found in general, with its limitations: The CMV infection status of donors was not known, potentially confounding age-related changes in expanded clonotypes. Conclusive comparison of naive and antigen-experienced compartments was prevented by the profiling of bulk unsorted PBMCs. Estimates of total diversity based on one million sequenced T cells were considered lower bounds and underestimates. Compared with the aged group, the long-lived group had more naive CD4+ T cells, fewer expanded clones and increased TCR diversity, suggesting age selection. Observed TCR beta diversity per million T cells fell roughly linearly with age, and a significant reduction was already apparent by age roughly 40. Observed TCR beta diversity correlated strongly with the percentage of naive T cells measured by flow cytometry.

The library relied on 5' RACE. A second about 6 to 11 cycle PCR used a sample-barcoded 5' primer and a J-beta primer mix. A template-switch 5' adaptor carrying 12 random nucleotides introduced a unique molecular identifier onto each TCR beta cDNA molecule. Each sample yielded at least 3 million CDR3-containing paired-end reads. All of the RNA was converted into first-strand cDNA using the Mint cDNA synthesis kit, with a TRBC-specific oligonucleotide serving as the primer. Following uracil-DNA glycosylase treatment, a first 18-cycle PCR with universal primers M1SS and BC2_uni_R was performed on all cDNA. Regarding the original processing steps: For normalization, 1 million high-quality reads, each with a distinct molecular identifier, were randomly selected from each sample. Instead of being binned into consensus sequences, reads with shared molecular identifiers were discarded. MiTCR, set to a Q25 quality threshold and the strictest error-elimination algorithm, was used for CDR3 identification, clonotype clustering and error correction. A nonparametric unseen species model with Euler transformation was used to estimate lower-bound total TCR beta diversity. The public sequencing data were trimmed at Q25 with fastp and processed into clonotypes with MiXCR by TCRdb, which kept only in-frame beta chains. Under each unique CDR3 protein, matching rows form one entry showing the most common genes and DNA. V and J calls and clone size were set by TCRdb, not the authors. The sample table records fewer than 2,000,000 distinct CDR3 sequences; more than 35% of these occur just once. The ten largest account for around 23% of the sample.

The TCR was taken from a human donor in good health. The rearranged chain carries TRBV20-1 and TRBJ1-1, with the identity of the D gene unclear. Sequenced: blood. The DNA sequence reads TGCAGTGCTAGATCAGGACTGATGAACACTGAAGCTTTCTTT. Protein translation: CSARSGLMNTEAFF.